This note documents a single T cell receptor beta chain sequence. The antigen is not known. Germline CDR1 reads SNHLY; CDR2 reads FYNNEI. The CDR3 sequence is 15 residues long. The J segment lost 0 bases and the V segment lost 10 bases, leaving 6 bases of the junction unmatched. The data originate from a study of graft-versus-host responses after intestinal transplantation. Whole-study context: Anti-thymocyte globulin induction, then tacrolimus and steroids for 3 to 4 years, went to all recipients.

TCRdb's copy holds only in-frame clones and misses some; the assay was immunoSEQ multiplex PCR. This sample yields more than 85,000 clones, of which roughly 80% are seen a single time; 0.8% to 0.9% belongs to the top ten. The sample in question was unstimulated CD4+ T cells sorted from spleen or lymph node cells, obtained before intestinal transplant. This receptor was identified in a human donor who received an intestinal transplant. J is TRBJ1-6 and V is TRBV2; 7 nucleotides align to TRBD1. The CDR3 DNA is TGTGCCACCAAATGGGACAGCTCCTATAATTCACCCCTCCACTTT. It yields the protein CATKWDSSYNSPLHF.